These T cell receptor beta chains were read from a single sample in a study of T-cell reconstitution after alpha-beta-depleted transplantation in children. TCRdb reprocessed the PCR reads via MiXCR and lists one record per CDR3 protein. Among 700,000 to 850,000 distinct CDR3 sequences listed, 15% to 20% were seen once. The sample was PBMCs, mostly from graft donor cells, taken 360 days after TCRalphabeta/CD19-depleted stem cell transplant. All receptors derive from a male patient younger than 18 who had a stem cell transplant for acute lymphoblastic leukemia, so the T cells may come from the graft donor. Each CDR3 is given with its conserved first and last residue. The D gene is left open where the match is weak. Size is omitted from some rows. Given values are once, few, many or a class for expanded clones.

J | D | V | size | CDR3 | DNA
TRBJ2-1 | NA | TRBV7-2 | NA | CASSLINLGEQFF | TGTGCCAGCAGCTTAATAAACCTAGGGGAGCAGTTCTTC
TRBJ2-1 | NA | TRBV20-1 | many | CSARVYNEQFF | TGCAGTGCTAGAGTATACAATGAGCAGTTCTTC
TRBJ2-3 | NA | TRBV5-1 | NA | CASSLVPSSTDTQYF | TGCGCCAGCAGCTTGGTACCCTCTAGCACAGATACGCAGTATTTT
TRBJ2-2 | NA | TRBV11-3 | NA | CASGRGLGGTGELFF | TGTGCCAGTGGAAGGGGGTTGGGTGGCACCGGGGAGCTGTTTTTT
TRBJ2-7 | NA | TRBV4-1 | few | CASSQGGHLYYEQYF | TGCGCCAGCAGCCAAGGGGGCCATCTCTACTACGAGCAGTACTTC
TRBJ2-1 | TRBD2 | TRBV15 | NA | CATSDPGLAGGGNEQFF | TGTGCCACCAGCGATCCGGGACTAGCGGGAGGAGGCAATGAGCAGTTCTTC
TRBJ2-5 | NA | TRBV5-1 | NA | CASSLAVYETQYF | TGCGCCAGCAGCTTGGCAGTTTATGAGACCCAGTACTTC
TRBJ2-2 | TRBD1 | TRBV12-3/TRBV12-4 | NA | CASRRTGVTGELFF | TGTGCCAGCAGAAGGACAGGGGTCACCGGGGAGCTGTTTTTT
TRBJ2-1 | TRBD2 | TRBV18 | NA | CASSPGLAGVGNEQFF | TGTGCCAGCTCACCGGGACTAGCGGGAGTGGGAAATGAGCAGTTCTTC
TRBJ2-7 | TRBD2 | TRBV20-1 | NA | CSARLLLRREREQYF | TGCAGTGCTAGACTTCTCTTGAGGCGGGAGCGCGAGCAGTACTTC
TRBJ2-7 | TRBD2 | TRBV5-1 | few | CASRHSTSGRREQYF | TGCGCCAGCAGGCACTCTACTAGCGGGAGACGTGAGCAGTACTTC
TRBJ2-1 | NA | TRBV5-8 | few | CASSLTGRYNEQFF | TGTGCCAGCAGCTTGACAGGGAGGTACAATGAGCAGTTCTTC
TRBJ2-5 | NA | TRBV7-2 | few | CASSLEALLMVETQYF | TGTGCCAGCAGCTTAGAAGCCCTGTTGATGGTAGAGACCCAGTACTTC
TRBJ1-1 | NA | TRBV12-3/TRBV12-4 | NA | CASISSDRWDTEAFF | TGTGCCAGCATCTCTTCGGACCGCTGGGACACTGAAGCTTTCTTT
TRBJ2-3 | NA | TRBV5-1 | many | CASSLDPGMPADTQYF | TGCGCCAGCAGCTTGGACCCCGGAATGCCCGCAGATACGCAGTATTTT
TRBJ2-1 | TRBD1 | TRBV2 | NA | CASSENEDRYSSYNEQFF | TGTGCCAGCAGTGAAAATGAGGACAGGTACTCCTCCTACAATGAGCAGTTCTTC
TRBJ2-3 | NA | TRBV12-3/TRBV12-4 | NA | CASSLAVQYRLTSDTQYF | TGTGCCAGCAGTTTAGCTGTGCAGTACAGGTTAACGTCAGATACGCAGTATTTT
TRBJ1-2 | NA | TRBV27 | few | CASSLRGGFNYGYTF | TGTGCCAGCAGTTTAAGGGGCGGGTTTAACTATGGCTACACCTTC
TRBJ2-3 | NA | TRBV14 | NA | CASSLRAALLTDTQYF | TGTGCCAGCAGCCTTCGGGCGGCCCTTCTCACAGATACGCAGTATTTT
TRBJ2-3 | NA | TRBV29-1 | many | CSVEGSAYITDTQYF | TGCAGCGTTGAAGGGAGCGCCTATATCACAGATACGCAGTATTTT
TRBJ2-7 | TRBD1 | TRBV10-3 | few | CAISEIQGDEQYF | TGTGCCATCAGTGAGATTCAGGGGGACGAGCAGTACTTC
TRBJ2-3 | TRBD2 | TRBV24-1 | few | CATGGGADTQYF | TGTGCCACCGGCGGGGGGGCAGATACGCAGTATTTT
TRBJ2-3 | TRBD1 | TRBV7-3 | NA | CASSYIGQEDTQYF | TGTGCCAGCAGCTACATTGGACAGGAGGATACGCAGTATTTT
TRBJ2-3 | TRBD2 | TRBV20-1 | NA | CSGTPSGSITDTQYF | TGCAGTGGGACCCCTAGCGGATCTATCACAGATACGCAGTATTTT
TRBJ2-7 | TRBD1 | TRBV27 | NA | CASSFSGGNRYEQYF | TGTGCCAGCAGTTTCTCAGGGGGCAACCGCTACGAGCAGTACTTC
TRBJ2-5 | NA | TRBV20-1 | NA | CSAREGAGVGVETQYF | TGCAGTGCTAGAGAGGGGGCAGGGGTTGGAGTAGAGACCCAGTACTTC
TRBJ2-7 | TRBD1 | TRBV5-1 | NA | CASTWDRRTYEQYF | TGCGCCAGCACTTGGGACAGGAGAACCTACGAGCAGTACTTC
TRBJ2-1 | NA | TRBV15 | few | CATSTDHNSYNEQFF | TGTGCCACCAGCACTGACCACAACTCCTACAATGAGCAGTTCTTC
TRBJ2-5 | NA | TRBV29-1 | few | CSVEGARETQYF | TGCAGCGTTGAGGGGGCGAGAGAGACCCAGTACTTC
TRBJ2-6 | NA | TRBV12-3/TRBV12-4 | few | CASSLGGTLTVLTF | TGTGCCAGCAGTTTAGGGGGGACTCTAACCGTCCTGACTTTC
TRBJ2-3 | NA | TRBV4-1 | few | CASSQARLLSRGVDTQYF | TGCGCCAGCAGCCAAGCAAGATTACTATCCCGGGGAGTAGATACGCAGTATTTT
TRBJ2-1 | TRBD2 | TRBV20-1 | many | CSASAPRTSGMYEQFF | TGCAGTGCTAGTGCTCCTCGTACTAGCGGGATGTATGAGCAGTTCTTC
TRBJ2-1 | NA | TRBV20-1 | NA | CTMTSNEQFF | TGCACTATGACTAGCAATGAGCAGTTCTTC
TRBJ1-2 | NA | TRBV12-3/TRBV12-4 | NA | CASSHSAYGYTF | TGTGCCAGCAGTCATTCGGCCTATGGCTACACCTTC
TRBJ2-1 | TRBD2 | TRBV7-9 | NA | CASSQTSGNNEQFF | TGTGCCAGCAGCCAGACTAGCGGGAACAATGAGCAGTTCTTC
TRBJ2-3 | NA | TRBV20-1 | many | CSGVDYHPSTDTQYF | TGCAGTGGGGTGGACTACCATCCGTCCACAGATACGCAGTATTTT
TRBJ2-7 | TRBD2 | TRBV5-1 | few | CASRGLVSSYEQYF | TGCGCCAGTAGAGGACTAGTTTCCTCCTACGAGCAGTACTTC
TRBJ1-1 | NA | TRBV2 | NA | CASSPLVVNTEAFF | TGTGCCAGCAGTCCTCTGGTGGTTAACACTGAAGCTTTCTTT
TRBJ2-7 | TRBD2 | TRBV2 | NA | CASIGGKGVSYEQYF | TGTGCCAGCATCGGGGGGAAAGGGGTCTCCTACGAGCAGTACTTC
TRBJ2-1 | TRBD2 | TRBV2 | many | CASSKSGRTYNEQFF | TGTGCCAGCAGTAAAAGCGGGAGAACCTACAATGAGCAGTTCTTC
TRBJ1-2 | TRBD1 | TRBV7-9 | few | CASSSYLSGGVAF | TGTGCCAGCAGTTCCTACCTGTCAGGGGGCGTTGCCTTC
TRBJ1-1 | NA | TRBV2 | few | CASSEIAQLLSLNTEAFF | TGTGCCAGCAGTGAAATTGCACAGCTGCTAAGTTTGAACACTGAAGCTTTCTTT
TRBJ2-3 | NA | TRBV5-1 | many | CASSLEPESTDTQYF | TGCGCCAGCAGCTTGGAACCCGAGAGCACAGATACGCAGTATTTT
TRBJ2-1 | NA | TRBV24-1 | NA | CATSDLWQGKDEQFF | TGTGCCACCAGTGATTTATGGCAGGGGAAGGATGAGCAGTTCTTC
TRBJ2-2 | NA | TRBV5-1 | few | CASSLAAEGLSPGELFF | TGCGCCAGCAGCTTGGCAGCGGAGGGCCTATCTCCCGGGGAGCTGTTTTTT
TRBJ2-3 | TRBD2 | TRBV27 | few | CASQLTSVPDTDTQYF | TGTGCCAGCCAGTTGACTAGCGTTCCCGACACAGATACGCAGTATTTT
TRBJ2-3 | NA | TRBV20-1 | few | CSAPRGSTDTQYF | TGCAGTGCTCCACGCGGGAGCACAGATACGCAGTATTTT
TRBJ2-7 | TRBD2 | TRBV25-1 | many | CASSEGRAGPPYEQYF | TGTGCCAGCAGTGAGGGGAGGGCAGGGCCGCCCTACGAGCAGTACTTC
TRBJ2-3 | NA | TRBV20-1 | many | CSARGGQGSTDTQYF | TGCAGTGCTAGAGGAGGGCAGGGGAGCACAGATACGCAGTATTTT
TRBJ1-2 | TRBD1 | TRBV29-1 | many | CSARGGPLNYGYTF | TGCAGCGCGAGAGGGGGCCCCCTGAACTATGGCTACACCTTC
TRBJ2-7 | NA | TRBV29-1 | NA | CSVEGQLYEQYF | TGCAGCGTTGAAGGGCAGCTCTACGAGCAGTACTTC
TRBJ2-3 | TRBD2 | TRBV3-1 | NA | CASSQDWRTSGTDTQYF | TGTGCCAGCAGCCAAGATTGGAGGACTAGCGGCACAGATACGCAGTATTTT
TRBJ2-5 | NA | TRBV7-9 | NA | CASSQPRGAYQETQYF | TGTGCCAGCAGTCAGCCGAGGGGGGCTTACCAAGAGACCCAGTACTTC
TRBJ1-1 | TRBD1 | TRBV28 | many | CASSPLDRGGAFF | TGTGCCAGCAGTCCATTGGACAGGGGAGGCGCTTTCTTT
TRBJ2-7 | TRBD2 | TRBV5-1 | few | CASSLGPAGGRGTYEQYF | TGCGCCAGCAGCTTGGGCCCAGCGGGGGGCAGGGGGACCTACGAGCAGTACTTC
TRBJ2-4 | NA | TRBV6-5 | NA | CASSSTSRNIQYF | TGTGCCAGCAGTTCCACCTCTCGAAACATTCAGTACTTC
TRBJ2-2 | NA | TRBV7-2 | NA | CASSFLLPNTGELFF | TGTGCCAGCAGCTTTCTTCTGCCGAACACCGGGGAGCTGTTTTTT
TRBJ2-5 | TRBD1 | TRBV10-3 | few | CAISDPGQQETQYF | TGTGCCATCAGTGACCCGGGACAGCAAGAGACCCAGTACTTC